This is a list of T cell receptor beta chains from one sample in a study of patients and donors after allogeneic stem cell transplantation. TCRdb reprocessed the RT-PCR reads with MiXCR, giving one entry per CDR3 protein. The repertoire holds about 230,000 distinct CDR3 sequences, 12% to 15% seen once, with 11% in the top ten. The source material was blood, either unsorted or a sorted T cell fraction (not recorded which). The receptors originated from a human donor who was either an allogeneic HSCT recipient or a stem cell or donor lymphocyte infusion donor (not recorded which). It is not recorded whose cells these are; they may come from a transplant donor. CDR3s include the opening cysteine and the closing phenylalanine or tryptophan. For some rows the clone size is stated as once, few or many, or as a class when expanded; others skip it.

J gene: TRBJ2-5
clone size: NA
V gene: TRBV7-2
CDR3 protein: CASSRPGQGETQYF

J gene: TRBJ2-1
clone size: large
V gene: TRBV27
CDR3 protein: CASSLFFQRGNNEQFF

J gene: TRBJ2-1
clone size: many
V gene: TRBV10-3
CDR3 protein: CAISEEGTPYNEQFF

J gene: TRBJ2-1
clone size: many
V gene: TRBV3-1
CDR3 protein: CASSSQGALLF

J gene: TRBJ1-5
clone size: many
V gene: TRBV10-3
CDR3 protein: CAISESLGGNQPQHF

J gene: TRBJ1-5
clone size: many
V gene: TRBV12-3/TRBV12-4
CDR3 protein: CASSLGPDQPQHF

J gene: TRBJ2-4
clone size: NA
V gene: TRBV3-1
CDR3 protein: CASSQGRSNIQYF

J gene: TRBJ1-4
clone size: NA
V gene: TRBV5-6
CDR3 protein: CASSSGGVTGINEKLFF

J gene: TRBJ2-3
clone size: NA
V gene: TRBV5-6
CDR3 protein: CASSFQRGSTDTQYF

J gene: TRBJ2-2
clone size: NA
V gene: TRBV6-2/TRBV6-3
CDR3 protein: CASSYLPPGAGELFF

J gene: TRBJ1-2
clone size: NA
V gene: TRBV4-2
CDR3 protein: CASSQDAGNDYGYTF

J gene: TRBJ1-5
clone size: many
V gene: TRBV6-2/TRBV6-3
CDR3 protein: CASRPDGQRRGNQPQHF

J gene: TRBJ1-2
clone size: few
V gene: TRBV5-1
CDR3 protein: CASSSSGGNYGYTF

J gene: TRBJ2-1
clone size: few
V gene: TRBV11-3
CDR3 protein: CASRPPASPNEQFF

J gene: TRBJ2-2
clone size: NA
V gene: TRBV9
CDR3 protein: CASSVDYRPTGELFF

J gene: TRBJ2-1
clone size: few
V gene: TRBV3-1
CDR3 protein: CASSQGHYNEQFF

J gene: TRBJ1-5
clone size: many
V gene: TRBV24-1
CDR3 protein: CATSDLTGSQPQHF

J gene: TRBJ2-3
clone size: many
V gene: TRBV24-1
CDR3 protein: CATSVRDTQYF

J gene: TRBJ2-7
clone size: many
V gene: TRBV5-1
CDR3 protein: CASSPSGGYYEQYF

J gene: TRBJ2-5
clone size: many
V gene: TRBV7-8
CDR3 protein: CASSSSWQNQETQYF

J gene: TRBJ1-2
clone size: many
V gene: TRBV18
CDR3 protein: CASSPDNRGYGYTF

J gene: TRBJ1-3
clone size: few
V gene: TRBV7-6
CDR3 protein: CASSLSLASGNTIYF

J gene: TRBJ1-2
clone size: many
V gene: TRBV7-6
CDR3 protein: CASSPTGTYGYTF

J gene: TRBJ2-1
clone size: many
V gene: TRBV4-2
CDR3 protein: CASSQDGWDPLLF

J gene: TRBJ1-2
clone size: few
V gene: TRBV6-4
CDR3 protein: CASSATGFSNYGYTF

J gene: TRBJ2-7
clone size: few
V gene: TRBV7-6
CDR3 protein: CASSRDPGQFNEQYF

J gene: TRBJ1-2
clone size: NA
V gene: TRBV6-1
CDR3 protein: CASSPKLKGLGANYGYTF

J gene: TRBJ2-7
clone size: NA
V gene: TRBV11-2
CDR3 protein: CASSFLGTGSDEQYF

J gene: TRBJ2-1
clone size: few
V gene: TRBV11-3
CDR3 protein: CASSLGPSGRGYNEQFF

J gene: TRBJ1-1
clone size: few
V gene: TRBV5-1
CDR3 protein: CASSLFSANTEAFF

J gene: TRBJ1-6
clone size: many
V gene: TRBV12-3/TRBV12-4
CDR3 protein: CASRGTEYNSPLHF

J gene: TRBJ2-5
clone size: many
V gene: TRBV7-8
CDR3 protein: CASSLSRQGPHQETQYF

J gene: TRBJ2-2
clone size: NA
V gene: TRBV7-3
CDR3 protein: CASSSGQANGELFF

J gene: TRBJ2-7
clone size: few
V gene: TRBV28
CDR3 protein: CASSGVIISYEQYF

J gene: TRBJ2-5
clone size: many
V gene: TRBV10-3
CDR3 protein: CAISEVLAGGYQETQYF

J gene: TRBJ2-4
clone size: few
V gene: TRBV5-6
CDR3 protein: CASSLRGGQNIQYF

J gene: TRBJ1-1
clone size: NA
V gene: TRBV7-2
CDR3 protein: CASSLIRSGEAFF

J gene: TRBJ1-1
clone size: NA
V gene: TRBV20-1
CDR3 protein: CSAKQGTTEAFF

J gene: TRBJ2-7
clone size: NA
V gene: TRBV7-8
CDR3 protein: CASSSGLAGSEQYF

J gene: TRBJ2-2
clone size: many
V gene: TRBV7-3
CDR3 protein: CASSDPGSGGELFF

J gene: TRBJ1-1
clone size: few
V gene: TRBV6-2/TRBV6-3
CDR3 protein: CASSYPPRVTNTEAFF

J gene: TRBJ1-3
clone size: few
V gene: TRBV7-8
CDR3 protein: CASSFSTQGEHGNTIYF

J gene: TRBJ1-2
clone size: few
V gene: TRBV7-9
CDR3 protein: CATQGGSAYYGYTF

J gene: TRBJ1-2
clone size: NA
V gene: TRBV20-1
CDR3 protein: CSASQNREYGYTF

J gene: TRBJ1-1
clone size: NA
V gene: TRBV6-1
CDR3 protein: CASSDVARVYRAFF

J gene: TRBJ2-3
clone size: few
V gene: TRBV5-5
CDR3 protein: CASSTDRGTDTQYF

J gene: TRBJ1-6
clone size: NA
V gene: TRBV20-1
CDR3 protein: CSANQQGLSPLHF

J gene: TRBJ2-3
clone size: NA
V gene: TRBV19
CDR3 protein: CASSSTREFGTDTQYF

J gene: TRBJ2-7
clone size: few
V gene: TRBV7-8
CDR3 protein: CASSVGTTYEQYF

J gene: TRBJ1-5
clone size: few
V gene: TRBV3-1
CDR3 protein: CASSQAGGRGAQPQHF